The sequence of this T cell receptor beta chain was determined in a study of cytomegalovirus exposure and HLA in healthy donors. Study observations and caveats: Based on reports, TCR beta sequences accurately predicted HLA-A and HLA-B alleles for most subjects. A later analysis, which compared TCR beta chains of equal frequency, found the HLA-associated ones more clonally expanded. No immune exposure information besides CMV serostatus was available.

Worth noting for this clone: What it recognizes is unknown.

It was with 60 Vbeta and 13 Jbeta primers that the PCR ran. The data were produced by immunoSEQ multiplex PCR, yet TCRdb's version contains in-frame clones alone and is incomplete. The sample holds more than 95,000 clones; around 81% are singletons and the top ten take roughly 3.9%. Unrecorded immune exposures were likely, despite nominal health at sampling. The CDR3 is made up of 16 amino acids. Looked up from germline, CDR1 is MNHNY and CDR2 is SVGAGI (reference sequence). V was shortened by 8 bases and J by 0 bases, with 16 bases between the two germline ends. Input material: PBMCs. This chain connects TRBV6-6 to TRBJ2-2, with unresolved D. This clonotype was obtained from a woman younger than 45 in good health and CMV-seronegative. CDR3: CASGALGRSNTGELFF. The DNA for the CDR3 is TGTGCCAGCGGTGCCCTAGGTAGATCGAACACCGGGGAGCTGTTTTTT.